This T cell receptor (beta chain) is drawn from a study of blood T cell repertoires in COVID-19. Overall study context: The United States, Italy and Spain were the sources of the acute and convalescent COVID-19 samples. The analysed material was cDNA or gDNA that came from T cells, B-cell-depleted T cells, or PBMCs.

The CDR3 contains 13 residues. V was clipped by 9 bases and J by 2 bases; unmatched bases: 6. The germline CDR1 and CDR2 sequences are SNHLY and FYNNEI. In the authors' workflow: Reference gene primers were amplified, and this amplification served to estimate nucleated cell counts. Here immunoSEQ multiplex PCR was the method, and the copy in TCRdb shows in-frame clones only, minus some. For V, J and clone size, that table is used; D and trimming come from the DNA. The sample gives some 310,000 clones, roughly 84% of which show up once; 1% is in the top ten. Sequenced material: peripheral blood. The chain employs TRBV2 and TRBJ1-2; 7 bases line up with TRBD1. The receptor's source is a man aged 45-60 years with active or convalescent COVID-19. CDR3 region: CASLLQGNYGYTF. The CDR3 DNA reads TGTGCCAGTCTACTACAGGGGAACTATGGCTACACCTTC.